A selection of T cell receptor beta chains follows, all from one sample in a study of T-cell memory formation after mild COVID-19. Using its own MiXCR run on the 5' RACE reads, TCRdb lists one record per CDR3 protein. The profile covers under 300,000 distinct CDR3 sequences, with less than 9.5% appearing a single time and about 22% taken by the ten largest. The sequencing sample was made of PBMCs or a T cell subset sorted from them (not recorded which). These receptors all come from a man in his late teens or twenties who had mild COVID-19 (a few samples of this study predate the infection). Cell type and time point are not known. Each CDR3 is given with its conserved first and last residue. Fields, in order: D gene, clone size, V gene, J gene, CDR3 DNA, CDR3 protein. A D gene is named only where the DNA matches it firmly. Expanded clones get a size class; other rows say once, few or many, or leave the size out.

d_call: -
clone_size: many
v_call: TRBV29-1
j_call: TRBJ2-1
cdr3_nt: TGCAGCGTTGAAGGTCGTTCGGGATTGGGGTTTGGAAATGAGCAGTTCTTC
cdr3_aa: CSVEGRSGLGFGNEQFF

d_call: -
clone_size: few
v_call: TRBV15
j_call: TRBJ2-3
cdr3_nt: TGTGCCACCAGCAGAGACGGGGGACGCACAGATACGCAGTATTTT
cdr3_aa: CATSRDGGRTDTQYF

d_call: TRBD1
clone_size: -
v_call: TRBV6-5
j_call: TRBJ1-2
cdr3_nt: TGTGCCAGCAGCACCACCGGGACAGGGGAAGGACCTTACACCTTC
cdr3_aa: CASSTTGTGEGPYTF

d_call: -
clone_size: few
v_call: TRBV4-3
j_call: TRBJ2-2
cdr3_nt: TGCGCCAGCAGCCAAGGGCCAGGGGAAACCGGGGAGCTGTTTTTT
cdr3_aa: CASSQGPGETGELFF

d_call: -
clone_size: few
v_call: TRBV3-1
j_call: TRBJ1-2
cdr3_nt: TGTGCCAGCAGCCAAGAGGCAGGGCTAGAAGGAGGCTACACCTTC
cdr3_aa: CASSQEAGLEGGYTF

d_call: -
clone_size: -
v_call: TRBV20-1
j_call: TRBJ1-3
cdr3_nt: TGCAGTGCCCCCGAACGGACTTCGGGAAACACCATATATTTT
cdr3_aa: CSAPERTSGNTIYF

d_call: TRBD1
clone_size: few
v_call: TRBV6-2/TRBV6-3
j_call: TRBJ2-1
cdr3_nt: TGTGCCAGCTCTTACTTTGGGACAGGGAATGAGCAGTTCTTC
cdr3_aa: CASSYFGTGNEQFF

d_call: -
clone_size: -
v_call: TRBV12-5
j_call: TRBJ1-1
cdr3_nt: TGTGCTAGTGGTTTGGTAACCCACAGTCCTGCCATGAACACTGAAGCTTTCTTT
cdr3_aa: CASGLVTHSPAMNTEAFF

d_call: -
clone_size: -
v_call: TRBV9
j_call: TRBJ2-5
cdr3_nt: TGTGCCAGCAGCGTAGAACCCAGCGAGTGGGAGACCCAGTACTTC
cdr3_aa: CASSVEPSEWETQYF

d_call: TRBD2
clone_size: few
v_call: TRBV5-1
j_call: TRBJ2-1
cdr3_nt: TGCGCCAGCAGCTGGGGTAGTAGCGGGGGGCCAAGCTCCTACAATGAGCAGTTCTTC
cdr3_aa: CASSWGSSGGPSSYNEQFF

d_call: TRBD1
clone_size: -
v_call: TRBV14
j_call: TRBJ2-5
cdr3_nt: TGTGCCAGCAGCCAAGATCGGACAGGGGGAGAGACCCAGTACTTC
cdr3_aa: CASSQDRTGGETQYF

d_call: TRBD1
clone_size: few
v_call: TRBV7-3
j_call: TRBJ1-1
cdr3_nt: TGTGCCAGCAGCTTAGGGGGGACAGGGGCTGAAGCTTTCTTT
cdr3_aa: CASSLGGTGAEAFF

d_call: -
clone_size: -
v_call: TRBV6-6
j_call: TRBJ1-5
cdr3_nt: TGTGCCAGCAGTGACCCGCGTTTGGGGGGGATCAATCAGCCCCAGCATTTT
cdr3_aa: CASSDPRLGGINQPQHF

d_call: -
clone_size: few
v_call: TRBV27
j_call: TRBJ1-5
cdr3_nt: TGTGCCAGCAGTTTAAGCCCCCGTGGGGGGCTCAGGCAGCCCCAGCATTTT
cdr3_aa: CASSLSPRGGLRQPQHF

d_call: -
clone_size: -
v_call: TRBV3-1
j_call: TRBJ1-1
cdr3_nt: TGTGCCAGCAGCCAGGCCAGCCAAGGGAACACTGAAGCTTTCTTT
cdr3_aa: CASSQASQGNTEAFF

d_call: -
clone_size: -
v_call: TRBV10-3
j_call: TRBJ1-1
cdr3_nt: TGTGCCATCGAGAAAGATGAGAACACTGAAGCTTTCTTT
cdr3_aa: CAIEKDENTEAFF

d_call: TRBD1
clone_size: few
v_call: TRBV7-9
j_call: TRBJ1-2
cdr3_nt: TGTGCCAGCAGCTGGGGACAGCAAACCTATGGCTACACCTTC
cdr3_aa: CASSWGQQTYGYTF